Sequencing of this T cell receptor (beta chain) was carried out in a study of CD8 T cells in ankylosing spondylitis. This CDR3 is 15 amino acids long. Germline V gives CDR1 SGHRS, CDR2 YFSETQ. The J segment lost 1 base and the V segment lost 5 bases, leaving 6 bases of the junction unmatched. Findings of the study overall: Some motif variants had been reported before (in reactive arthritis synovial fluid and blood). The study looked at matched synovial fluid samples from ankylosing spondylitis patients. Disease-linked clones were reported to be significantly enriched there. Clones linked with disease were CD8+ and fairly uncommon in the peripheral blood.

Many counts were recorded for this clonotype. The antigen remains unidentified. MiXCR, run by TCRdb on the 5' RACE reads, gives a single entry per CDR3 protein. The profile shows under 250,000 distinct CDR3 sequences, around a tenth of them singletons. The sample consisted of blood, either unsorted or a sorted T cell fraction (not recorded which). This TCR was sampled from a male donor with ankylosing spondylitis or in good health (not recorded which). The V gene is TRBV5-1, the J gene TRBJ2-5, with 9 bases aligning to TRBD2. The CDR3 nucleotides read TGCGCCAGCAGTTATAGCGGGAGCTCCCAAGAGACCCAGTACTTC. Translating gives CASSYSGSSQETQYF.